This T cell receptor (beta chain) comes out of a study of T cells in Graves' hyperthyroidism and ophthalmopathy. Amplification targeted TCR beta CDR3 regions from RNA transcripts. An initial round of RT-PCR targeting the TCR CDR3 relied on the HTBI primer set. TCRdb re-called the multiplex PCR reads through MiXCR, storing one row per CDR3 protein. This sample yields 350,000 or so distinct CDR3 sequences, of which 15% to 20% are seen a single time; 15% belongs to the top ten. CDR1 is SGHTA and CDR2 is FQGNSA in the germline V gene. V shed 2 bases and J 1 base; nucleotides not matched to a gene: 2. This CDR3 comprises 15 residues. General study findings and limits: The blood repertoire included most of the expanded thyroid clonotypes above 0.001.

Exclusion followed for patients with uncontrolled infection, other autoimmune disease, pregnancy or lactation. On the basis of clinical symptoms, serum thyroxine and TRAb, thyroid ultrasound and orbital computed tomography, diagnoses were made. This clonotype was observed many times. What it recognizes is unknown. Sequencing was done on a sample of blood. The receptor's source is a woman in her thirties or forties with Graves' ophthalmopathy. The gene calls are TRBV7-2 and TRBJ2-7, with 10 bases identical to TRBD2. The CDR3 nucleotides are TGTGCCAGCAGCTTACGAGCGGGAGGGTCCTACGAGCAGTACTTC. Protein product: CASSLRAGGSYEQYF.